These 24 T cell receptor beta chains came from one sample sequenced in a study of T cell repertoires in cytomegalovirus infection. Antigen specificity for these receptors is unknown. In TCRdb, the reads were re-called with MiXCR into one record per CDR3 protein. The table lists about a million distinct CDR3 sequences, 30% to 40% of them singletons. The starting material was cultured CD8+ T cells from PBMCs, obtained from culture after CMV antigen stimulation. Source of these receptors: a human donor in good health (CMV status not recorded). Some clones in this sample may be carry-over from other donors' samples.

The J gene is TRBJ2-2, the V gene TRBV5-1, with 7 bases lining up with TRBD1. After removal of 2 bases from V and 7 bases from J, the junction contained 5 bases not matched to a gene. CDR3 length equals 14 residues. The germline CDR1 and CDR2 sequences are SGHRS and YFSETQ. The CDR3 reads CASSFGTAVGELFF. CDR3 nucleotide sequence: TGCGCCAGCAGCTTCGGGACAGCCGTCGGGGAGCTGTTTTTT.

V gene TRBV6-1 combines with J gene TRBJ1-5, with no clear D. V lost 6 bases, J lost 0 bases, and 9 bases lay in between. There are 14 residues in the CDR3. Germline-derived CDR1 and CDR2 are MNHNS and SASEGT. The DNA for the CDR3 is TGTGCCAGCAGGGGTGGCAATAGCAATCAGCCCCAGCATTTT. Amino acids: CASRGGNSNQPQHF.

The rearrangement uses TRBV7-9 and TRBJ1-2; TRBD1 is a possible D gene (6 bases). CDR3 length: 14 residues. The ends were cut back, 3 bases at V and 6 bases at J, with 14 bases in the middle. CDR1 SEHNR and CDR2 FQNEAQ come from the germline V gene (reference sequence). CDR3 bases: TGTGCCAGCAGCTTGGGTGACAGGAGAGATGGCTACACCTTC. Protein: CASSLGDRRDGYTF.

The CDR3 here is CASSELGGEMNTEAFF. In DNA, the CDR3 is TGTGCCAGCAGCGAGCTGGGAGGGGAGATGAACACTGAAGCTTTCTTT. The chain joins TRBV5-4 to TRBJ1-1, with D possibly matching TRBD1 (5 bases). The CDR3 is 16 residues long. Germline V gene lookup returns CDR1 SGHNT and CDR2 YYREEE (reference sequence). Trimming removed 4 bases from V and 0 bases from J, with 16 bases in between. Based on the CDR3 plus reference TRBV5-4 and TRBJ1-1, the full variable domain is ETGVTQSPTHLIKTRGQQVTLRCSSQSGHNTVSWYQQALGQGPQFIFQYYREEENGRGNFPPRFSGLQFPNYSSELNVNALELDDSALYLCASSELGGEMNTEAFFGQGTRLTVV.

This clonotype has just a few counts. The chain is built from TRBV7-6 and TRBJ2-3; D perhaps matches TRBD1 (5 bases). Germline CDR1 and CDR2: SGHVS and FNYEAQ. With 0 bases removed from V and 1 base from J, the gap between germline ends came to 14 bases. This CDR3 region has 17 residues. The CDR3 DNA reads TGTGCCAGCAGCTTAGCGTATGGTGGGGCTGGCACAGATACGCAGTATTTT. Protein: CASSLAYGGAGTDTQYF.

This clonotype was found many times. This chain connects TRBV10-3 to TRBJ2-1, with 7 bases lining up with TRBD1. The CDR3 extends over 14 amino acids. The germline V gene has CDR1 ENHRY and CDR2 SYGVKD. J gave up 8 bases and V 7 bases, and 11 bases lay outside the gene matches. Written as DNA, the CDR3 is TGTGCCATCACCCTGACAGGGCCTGGGGATGAGCAGTTCTTC. This sequence encodes CAITLTGPGDEQFF.

The V call is TRBV15, the J call TRBJ2-3; 9 nucleotides match TRBD1. V dropped 3 bases and J dropped 2; count of bases not matched to a gene: 3. There are 15 residues in the CDR3. In germline, CDR1 is LNHNV, CDR2 YYDKDF (reference sequence). The DNA for the CDR3 is TGTGCCACCAGCAGGTACAGGGGGCCCACAGATACGCAGTATTTT. It translates to CATSRYRGPTDTQYF.

V usage is TRBV20-1 and J usage is TRBJ2-1, with 7 bases lining up with TRBD2. The CDR3 has 14 residues. Germline assignment: CDR1 DFQATT and CDR2 SNEGSKA (reference sequence). Trimming cost V 5 bases and J 0 bases; bases outside gene matches: 4. CDR3 loop: CSAAGVYSYNEQFF. As DNA, the CDR3 is TGCAGTGCTGCGGGGGTCTACTCCTACAATGAGCAGTTCTTC.

The chain is built from TRBV24-1 and TRBJ1-2, with 9 positions matching TRBD1. Germline lookup yields CDR1 KGHDR and CDR2 SFDVKD. The CDR3 is 12 amino acids. J gave up 14 bases and V 5 bases, and 8 bases lay outside the gene matches. In DNA, the CDR3 is TGTGCCACCAGTGTGGGACAGGGAAGATATACCTTC. This gives the protein CATSVGQGRYTF.

The table lists this clonotype with a few counts. The chain recombines TRBV7-9 with TRBJ1-2, with 7 bases that match TRBD1. The germline gives CDR1 SEHNR, CDR2 FQNEAQ (reference sequence). The CDR3 sequence is 13 residues long. Trimming took 6 bases from V and 6 from J; bases not matched to a gene: 7. Written as DNA, the CDR3 is TGTGCCAGCAGAACAGGGGAGGTGGATGGCTACACCTTC. It codes for CASRTGEVDGYTF.

This chain links TRBV29-1 with TRBJ1-1; no clear D. This CDR3 has 13 amino acids. V lost 6 bases, J lost 7 bases, and 18 bases lay in between. In germline, CDR1 is SQVTM, CDR2 ANQGSEA. CDR3 amino acids: CSVTRARTNEAFF. The CDR3 DNA follows: TGCAGCGTGACCCGGGCCAGAACGAATGAAGCTTTCTTT.

On this clonotype itself: At one end the junction does not follow the germline gene, possibly because of a read error. This chain uses TRBV6-2 or TRBV6-3 with TRBJ2-1, with unresolved D. Per the germline V gene, CDR1 is MNHEY and CDR2 is SVGEGT. This CDR3 contains 15 residues. DNA for the CDR3: TGTGCCAACAGTTCCGCCCAGATGGCCTACAATGAGCAGTTCTTC. Translation: CANSSAQMAYNEQFF.

The chain carries TRBV20-1 and TRBJ2-1; 9 nucleotides match TRBD2. The germline V gene has CDR1 DFQATT and CDR2 SNEGSKA (reference sequence). Trimming at V came to 1 base and at J to 4 bases, leaving 20 bases not matched to a gene. The length of the CDR3 is 20 residues. The CDR3 protein is CSARVDLKRAGGPPYNEQFF. In DNA form, the CDR3 reads TGCAGTGCTAGAGTCGACTTAAAAAGGGCGGGGGGGCCCCCTTACAATGAGCAGTTCTTC.

The chain is built from TRBV5-6 and TRBJ2-5; TRBD1 or TRBD2 may be the D gene (5 bases each). V was shortened by 4 bases and J by 2 bases, with 15 bases between the two germline ends. Germline CDR1 reads SGHDT; CDR2 reads YYEEEE. This CDR3 is built from 15 residues. The CDR3 reads CASSVGTGLQETQYF. In nucleotides, the CDR3 is TGTGCCAGCAGCGTCGGGACCGGACTTCAAGAGACCCAGTACTTC.

This chain links TRBV5-4 with TRBJ1-3; D might be TRBD1 (6 bases). This CDR3 is built from 15 residues. CDR1 and CDR2 from the germline V gene are SGHNT and YYREEE (reference sequence). V lost 4 bases and J lost 4, with 15 bases in between. This chain's CDR3 is CASSQGGGAGNTIYF. The CDR3 bases are TGTGCCAGCAGCCAAGGAGGGGGTGCAGGAAACACCATATATTTT. The variable domain in full, with the rest retrieved from reference TRBV5-4 and TRBJ1-3, is ETGVTQSPTHLIKTRGQQVTLRCSSQSGHNTVSWYQQALGQGPQFIFQYYREEENGRGNFPPRFSGLQFPNYSSELNVNALELDDSALYLCASSQGGGAGNTIYFGEGSWLTVV.

The chain employs TRBV6-6 and TRBJ1-4; 7 bases map to TRBD1. The CDR3 runs to 18 residues. The ends lost 5 bases at V and 0 bases at J; junction bases unmatched: 12. In germline, CDR1 is MNHNY, CDR2 SVGAGI (reference sequence). The CDR3, as DNA: TGTGCCAGCAGTACCACCCGGGACAGAATTACAACTAATGAAAAACTGTTTTTT. Translation gives CASSTTRDRITTNEKLFF.

This clonotype has ten or more counts. The chain uses TRBV6-1 and TRBJ2-2; D not resolved. V gave up 7 bases and J gave up 4 bases, with 4 bases separating them. In germline, CDR1 is MNHNS, CDR2 SASEGT. The CDR3 spans 11 residues. CDR3 DNA sequence: TGTGCCAGCATCATCACCGGGGAGCTGTTTTTT. Translating it yields CASIITGELFF.

This chain links TRBV9 with TRBJ2-6; TRBD1 aligns across 10 bases. J gave up 1 base and V 0 bases, and 4 bases lay outside the gene matches. The CDR3 loop spans 18 amino acids. Germline V gene lookup returns CDR1 SGDLS and CDR2 YYNGEE. The CDR3 DNA is TGTGCCAGCAGCGTAGTTGGACAGGGGGTGTCTGGGGCCAACGTCCTGACTTTC. Its translation: CASSVVGQGVSGANVLTF. The entire variable domain, with the rest obtained from reference TRBV9 and TRBJ2-6, is as follows: DSGVTQTPKHLITATGQRVTLRCSPRSGDLSVYWYQQSLDQGLQFLIQYYNGEERAKGNILERFSAQQFPDLHSELNLSSLELGDSALYFCASSVVGQGVSGANVLTFGAGSRLTVL.

This clonotype appeared a few times. This likely reflects a read error, since a far larger clone is one base away. The V and J genes are TRBV7-3 and TRBJ2-1; the D is unclear. Germline CDR1 is SGHTA and CDR2 is FQGTGA. The V gene lost 1 base and the J gene lost 8 bases, with 3 bases spanning the gap. The CDR3 length is 11 residues. For the CDR3, the DNA is TGTGCCAGCAGCTTAAACGATGAGCAGTTCTTC. Translating it yields CASSLNDEQFF.

V gene TRBV7-9 combines with J gene TRBJ2-6; 7 bases agree with TRBD1. This CDR3 has 14 amino acids. Unmatched junction bases numbered 8, after V lost 10 bases and J lost 5 bases. Germline-derived CDR1 and CDR2 are SEHNR and FQNEAQ (reference sequence). CDR3 amino acids: CANPGGTRANVLTF. The CDR3 DNA reads TGTGCCAACCCAGGGGGAACTAGGGCCAACGTCCTGACTTTC.

This clonotype was found once. The chain uses TRBV6-2 or TRBV6-3 and TRBJ2-1; D is possibly TRBD1 (7 bases). CDR3 length: 15 residues. Germline CDR1 is MNHEY and CDR2 is SVGEGT. The ends were cut back, 5 bases at V and 4 bases at J, with 15 bases in the middle. As DNA, the CDR3 is TGTGCCAGCAGTCCCTCACAGGGGACTTACAATGAGCAGTTCTTC. This encodes CASSPSQGTYNEQFF.

V is TRBV6-8 and J is TRBJ2-5; 8 positions agree with TRBD2. CDR1 and CDR2 from the germline V gene are MNHGY and SAAAGT. The CDR3 is made up of 14 amino acids. Trimming at V came to 5 bases and at J to 3 bases, leaving 5 bases not matched to a gene. This CDR3 reads CASSLREGEETQYF. The DNA for the CDR3 is TGTGCCAGCAGTCTCCGGGAGGGGGAAGAGACCCAGTACTTC.

This clonotype was detected many times. V is TRBV7-9 and J is TRBJ2-5, with 8 bases lining up with TRBD1. CDR1 SEHNR and CDR2 FQNEAQ come from the germline V gene (reference sequence). J gave up 2 bases and V 0 bases, and 5 bases lay outside the gene matches. The CDR3 runs to 16 residues. CDR3 sequence: CASSLAPRGLQETQYF. The CDR3 coding sequence is TGTGCCAGCAGCTTAGCCCCCAGGGGGCTTCAAGAGACCCAGTACTTC.

This sequence joins TRBV11-3 and TRBJ2-3, with no clear D. The CDR3 is made up of 13 amino acids. V gave up 6 bases and J gave up 5 bases, with 12 bases separating them. Germline CDR1 SGHNT, CDR2 YENEEA. DNA of the CDR3: TGTGCCAGCAGTTATACTGTAGGAGATACGCAGTATTTT. It codes for CASSYTVGDTQYF.